This TCR beta chain was found in a study of blood T cell repertoires in COVID-19. Study-wide background: Whether acute or convalescent, the COVID-19 samples came from the United States, Italy and Spain. The cDNA or gDNA used as material had been derived from T cells, B-cell-depleted T cells, or PBMCs.

TCRdb's table, derived via immunoSEQ multiplex PCR, lists solely in-frame clones and lacks some. The sample gives fewer than 250,000 clones, roughly 86% of which show up once; roughly 2.5% is in the top ten. With 1 base removed from V and 0 bases from J, the gap between germline ends came to 10 bases. The CDR3 has 16 amino acids. The germline gives CDR1 LGHDT, CDR2 YNNKEL (reference sequence). The chain links TRBV3-1 (or the pseudogene TRBV3-2) to TRBJ1-3; D is uncertain. The source of this sequence is an older woman with acute or convalescent COVID-19. Sequenced sample: peripheral blood. CDR3 sequence: CASSQVHTSSGNTIYF. CDR3 DNA: TGTGCCAGCAGCCAAGTGCACACCAGCTCTGGAAACACCATATATTTT.